The clone carrying this T cell receptor (beta chain) has a handful of counts. Its specificity is not known. A single record per CDR3 protein comes from TCRdb applying MiXCR to the RT-PCR reads. Found here are fewer than 250,000 distinct CDR3 sequences, roughly an eighth of them singletons; the top ten hold about 28%. V lost 6 bases to trimming and J lost 0 bases; unmatched junction nucleotides: 11. The germline gives CDR1 MNHEY, CDR2 SVGEGT. This CDR3 has 17 amino acids. The data stem from a study of response to subunit inactivated influenza vaccine. Regarding the study as a whole: Authors suggested each seasonal flu vaccination may recruit only limited numbers of new T cells.

This receptor was obtained from a man between 50 and 59 years old who received an inactivated influenza vaccine. This chain uses TRBV6-2 or TRBV6-3 with TRBJ1-5; TRBD1 matches at 7 bases. Sequencing used CD8+ T cells sorted from PBMCs, obtained roughly 5 days after vaccination. CDR3 loop: CASRTRDRFYSNQPQHF. Here the CDR3 DNA reads TGTGCCAGCAGGACCCGGGACAGATTTTATAGCAATCAGCCCCAGCATTTT.